The 2 T cell receptor beta chains below come from one sample, sequenced in a study of cytomegalovirus exposure and HLA in healthy donors. 13 Jbeta primers and 60 Vbeta primers were used for the PCR. This table comes from immunoSEQ multiplex PCR, and its TCRdb copy is limited to in-frame clones, with some not included. The table has approximately 64,000 clones, about three quarters seen once. The sequenced material came from PBMCs. Source of these receptors: a male donor in good health and CMV-seropositive.

V gene TRBV13 combines with J gene TRBJ1-1, with D maybe TRBD1 (5 bases). The CDR3 has 16 amino acids. Germline assignment: CDR1 PRHDT and CDR2 FYEKMQ (reference sequence). Between the trimmed V and J ends, which lost 5 bases and 5 bases, there was a span of 21 bases. The CDR3: CASSPNRGYDKTEAFF. The CDR3 nucleotides are TGTGCCAGCAGCCCAAACCGGGGGTACGATAAAACTGAAGCTTTCTTT.

The chain has TRBV7-9 and TRBJ2-7, with 11 bases aligning to TRBD2. The CDR3 is made up of 15 amino acids. Germline CDR1 reads SEHNR; CDR2 reads FQNEAQ (reference sequence). The trim removed 6 bases at V and 0 bases at J, leaving 4 bases unmatched. DNA of the CDR3: TGTGCCAGCAGAAACGGGACTAGCGGCTCCTACGAGCAGTACTTC. The encoded protein is CASRNGTSGSYEQYF. The entire variable domain, with the rest obtained from reference TRBV7-9 and TRBJ2-7, is as follows: DTGVSQNPRHKITKRGQNVTFRCDPISEHNRLYWYRQTLGQGPEFLTYFQNEAQLEKSRLLSDRFSAERPKGSFSTLEIQRTEQGDSAMYLCASRNGTSGSYEQYFGPGTRLTVT.